This T cell receptor (beta chain) comes out of a study of blood T cell repertoires in COVID-19. Study context: Spain, Italy and the United States supplied samples that represented acute and convalescent COVID-19. The cDNA or gDNA used as material had been derived from T cells, B-cell-depleted T cells, or PBMCs.

Authors' processing steps: By means of reference gene primer amplification, nucleated cell counts were estimated. Assay used: immunoSEQ multiplex PCR; TCRdb lists only in-frame clones, some missing. That table gives V, J and clone size, and the DNA gave D and trimming. The data show about 53,000 clones, approximately 80% seen once. V was cut by 6 bases and J by 0 bases, with 4 bases left in between. The V gene's germline CDR1 is SNHLY and CDR2 FYNNEI. The CDR3 has 12 residues. This chain connects TRBV2 to TRBJ2-3; D not certain. The receptor comes from a human donor in a cohort sampled during active COVID-19. The sample comprised peripheral blood. The CDR3 region has the DNA TGTGCCAGCAGATCTAGCACAGATACGCAGTATTTT. Translated: CASRSSTDTQYF. The whole variable domain, filled in from reference TRBV2 and TRBJ2-3, reads EPEVTQTPSHQVTQMGQEVILRCVPISNHLYFYWYRQILGQKVEFLVSFYNNEISEKSEIFDDQFSVERPDGSNFTLKIRSTKLEDSAMYFCASRSSTDTQYFGPGTRLTVL.